A single sample gave rise to the 20 T cell receptor beta chains below, sequenced in a study of blood T cells in healthy people across ages. The use of a sample-barcoded 5' primer and a J-beta primer mix characterized a second PCR of roughly 6 to 11 cycles. A single record per CDR3 protein comes from TCRdb applying MiXCR to the 5' RACE reads. There are some 760,000 distinct CDR3 sequences in the sample; approximately 25% occur only once, and 9.4% lies in the top ten. These data also featured in a second study, about T cells of mothers and their children.

The sequencing input was blood. These TCRs come from a boy younger than 18 in good health.

This clonotype was counted a few times. The J gene is TRBJ1-1, the V gene TRBV5-6, with a tentative D call TRBD1 (5 bases). The V gene lost 1 base and the J gene lost 5 bases, with 18 bases spanning the gap. The V gene's germline CDR1 is SGHDT and CDR2 YYEEEE. This CDR3 contains 16 residues. CDR3 DNA sequence: TGTGCCAGCAGCTTGCCCTCAGGGCGGCTCGGGACTGAAGCTTTCTTT. It is translated as CASSLPSGRLGTEAFF.

This clonotype showed up just a few times. The chain has TRBV12-3 or TRBV12-4 and TRBJ2-1, with D perhaps assigned TRBD1 or TRBD2 (6 bases each). There are 15 residues in the CDR3. Trimming stripped 3 bases from V and 7 bases from J, with 16 bases between. The CDR3 coding sequence is TGTGCCAGCAGTTTGGCCGGGGGCTATAGAAATGAGCAGTTCTTC. Amino acid sequence: CASSLAGGYRNEQFF.

The V gene is TRBV6-5, the J gene TRBJ2-2; 9 bases are shared with TRBD2. The CDR3 loop spans 14 amino acids. CDR1 is MNHEY and CDR2 is SVGAGI in the germline V gene. V dropped 2 bases and J dropped 6; count of bases not matched to a gene: 1. The CDR3 spells CASSYTSGPGELFF. In DNA form, the CDR3 reads TGTGCCAGCAGTTACACTAGCGGGCCCGGGGAGCTGTTTTTT.

The rearrangement links TRBV7-9 to TRBJ1-2; D is perhaps TRBD1 (6 bases). This CDR3 contains 16 residues. The germline CDR1 and CDR2 sequences are SEHNR and FQNEAQ (reference sequence). Trimming removed 5 bases from V and 1 base from J, with 17 bases in between. The CDR3 DNA is TGTGCCAGCAGCGTGTATAACGGGGGGCTTAACTATGGCTACACCTTC. The encoded protein is CASSVYNGGLNYGYTF.

CDR3 bases: TGTGCCAGCAGCGAAACCGGGGACAATGAGCAGTTCTTC. Protein product: CASSETGDNEQFF. The genes are TRBV7-9 and TRBJ2-1; perhaps TRBD2 as D (5 bases). The V and J ends lost 5 bases and 5 bases respectively, with 10 bases between them. Germline V gene data show CDR1 as SEHNR and CDR2 as FQNEAQ (reference sequence). The CDR3 loop spans 13 amino acids.

The V call is TRBV5-1, the J call TRBJ1-2; 7 bases agree with TRBD1. The CDR3 extends over 16 amino acids. With V trimmed by 4 bases and J by 8 bases, 17 bases remained unmatched. CDR1 SGHRS and CDR2 YFSETQ come from the germline V gene. CDR3 protein: CASSAGIKGQGDGYTF. CDR3 in DNA: TGCGCCAGCAGCGCAGGGATAAAAGGGCAGGGGGACGGCTACACCTTC.

Turning to this clonotype: Compared with germline, one end of the junction differs, possibly owing to a read error. The chain links TRBV7-7 to TRBJ2-5; 8 bases are shared with TRBD1. Germline V lookup: CDR1 SSHAT, CDR2 FNYEAQ (reference sequence). The CDR3 totals 15 residues. CDR3 amino acids: CASSSRTGSQETQYF. The CDR3 DNA sequence: TGTGCTAGCAGCTCTCGGACAGGGTCCCAAGAGACCCAGTACTTC.

The chain recombines TRBV11-1 with TRBJ2-1, with 7 bases aligning to TRBD2. With the DNA end fitting TRBJ2-5 better, the J assignment may be wrong. The CDR3 is made up of 14 amino acids. Germline V gene data show CDR1 as SGHAT and CDR2 as FQDESV (reference sequence). Here the CDR3 reads CASSPRGSYETQYF. CDR3 sequence (DNA): TGTGCCAGCAGTCCTCGCGGGAGCTATGAGACCCAGTACTTC.

About this clonotype itself: A junction end diverges from the germline sequence, so it may reflect a read error. V usage is TRBV3-1 and J usage is TRBJ1-5; weak D call: TRBD1 (5 bases). CDR1 LGHDT and CDR2 YNNKEL come from the germline V gene (reference sequence). The CDR3 contains 14 residues. CDR3 residues: CAGSQGGEGRPQHF. Written as DNA, the CDR3 is TGTGCCGGCAGCCAGGGCGGGGAGGGCCGGCCCCAGCATTTT. The full variable domain, completed using reference TRBV3-1 and TRBJ1-5, is DTAVSQTPKYLVTQMGNDKSIKCEQNLGHDTMYWYKQDSKKFLKIMFSYNNKELIINETVPNRFSPKSPDKAHLNLHINSLELGDSAVYFCAGSQGGEGRPQHFGDGTRLSIL.

In its sample, this clonotype was seen a few times. The genes are TRBV7-2 and TRBJ2-5; TRBD1 agrees at 7 bases. The V and J ends lost 4 bases and 11 bases, in that order; junction bases with no gene match: 13. In germline, CDR1 is SGHTA, CDR2 FQGNSA. The CDR3 length is 14 residues. CDR3 bases: TGTGCCAGCAGCTCGAAGGACAGGACTTACGGGCAGTACTTC. Translating gives CASSSKDRTYGQYF.

The chain links TRBV9 to TRBJ2-2; a possible D gene is TRBD2 (6 bases). CDR3 length equals 16 residues. Per the germline V gene, CDR1 is SGDLS and CDR2 is YYNGEE. Trimming shortened V by 0 bases and J by 7 bases, and 16 bases separated the two germline ends. The CDR3 protein is CASSVDGSRFGGELFF. The CDR3, as DNA: TGTGCCAGCAGCGTAGACGGGAGTAGGTTCGGCGGGGAGCTGTTTTTT. Variable domain in full (rest from reference TRBV9 and TRBJ2-2): DSGVTQTPKHLITATGQRVTLRCSPRSGDLSVYWYQQSLDQGLQFLIQYYNGEERAKGNILERFSAQQFPDLHSELNLSSLELGDSALYFCASSVDGSRFGGELFFGEGSRLTVL.

The rearrangement joins TRBV28 to TRBJ2-1; 11 bases match TRBD2. Trimming took 5 bases from V and 6 from J; bases not matched to a gene: 6. The CDR3 is made up of 15 amino acids. Germline loops: CDR1 MDHEN, CDR2 SYDVKM. In DNA form, the CDR3 reads TGTGCCAGCAGTAAACTAGCGGGAGTGCCCAATGAGCAGTTCTTC. Protein sequence: CASSKLAGVPNEQFF.

The J gene is TRBJ2-7, the V gene TRBV7-2; 9 bases line up with TRBD1. This CDR3 comprises 13 residues. The V gene end was trimmed by 8 bases and the J gene end by 2 bases; junction bases not matched to a gene: 4. Per the germline V gene, CDR1 is SGHTA and CDR2 is FQGNSA. The CDR3 DNA reads TGTGCCAGCGGGGACAGGGTGACCTACGAGCAGTACTTC. Its protein is CASGDRVTYEQYF.

This clonotype has at least ten counts. The junction differs from germline at one of its ends, possibly a read error. The J gene is TRBJ1-5, the V gene TRBV12-3 or TRBV12-4, with 7 nucleotides matching TRBD1. The CDR3 contains 14 residues. The CDR3 DNA reads as TGCGCCAGCAGCTTGGGGACAGACAATCAGCCCCAGCATTTT. Its protein product is CASSLGTDNQPQHF.

V gene TRBV28 combines with J gene TRBJ2-1; 7 bases agree with TRBD1. The CDR3 has 16 amino acids. CDR1 MDHEN and CDR2 SYDVKM come from the germline V gene. V shed 2 bases, J shed 8 bases, and the junction held 12 bases outside the gene matches. CDR3 residues: CASSLGSGTELYEQFF. The CDR3 DNA follows: TGTGCCAGCAGTTTAGGTTCCGGGACAGAACTTTATGAGCAGTTCTTC.

This chain uses TRBV18 with TRBJ1-5; D unresolved. Between the trimmed V and J ends, which lost 5 bases and 5 bases, there was a span of 10 bases. The CDR3 loop spans 13 amino acids. Germline CDR1 reads KGHSH; CDR2 reads LQKENI. The DNA of the CDR3 is TGTGCCAGCTCATCAGACATATATCAGCCCCAGCATTTT. Translated: CASSSDIYQPQHF.

This chain connects TRBV4-1 to TRBJ1-1; D unclear. Between the trimmed V and J ends, which lost 0 bases and 5 bases, there was a span of 16 bases. CDR1 and CDR2 (germline): MGHRA, YSYEKL. The CDR3 spans 16 residues. CDR3: CASSQEGQIRGTEAFF. The CDR3 DNA is TGCGCCAGCAGCCAAGAGGGCCAGATACGCGGGACTGAAGCTTTCTTT.

V usage is TRBV28 and J usage is TRBJ2-3; 8 bases fit TRBD1. The ends lost 4 bases at V and 6 bases at J; junction bases unmatched: 12. The CDR3 extends over 16 amino acids. Germline assignment: CDR1 MDHEN and CDR2 SYDVKM. CDR3 in amino acids: CASSSRGQDPRDTQYF. The CDR3 DNA follows: TGTGCCAGCAGTTCAAGGGGACAGGACCCACGCGATACGCAGTATTTT.

This chain joins TRBV27 and TRBJ1-5, with D uncertain. Looked up from germline, CDR1 is MNHEY and CDR2 is SMNVEV (reference sequence). The CDR3 has 14 amino acids. With 6 bases removed from V and 3 bases from J, the gap between germline ends came to 12 bases. The CDR3 sequence: CASRPRRNNQPQHF. For the CDR3, the DNA is TGTGCCAGCAGACCCCGTAGAAACAATCAGCCCCAGCATTTT.

The chain uses TRBV5-1 and TRBJ2-3, with TRBD2 identical over 10 bases. CDR3 length: 18 amino acids. Germline CDR1 reads SGHRS; CDR2 reads YFSETQ. Trimming took 0 bases from V and 0 from J; bases not matched to a gene: 7. CDR3 sequence reads: CASSLGYASGGSTDTQYF. The DNA of the CDR3 is TGCGCCAGCAGCTTGGGGTACGCTAGCGGGGGAAGCACAGATACGCAGTATTTT.